This note documents a single TCR beta chain sequence. Its target is unknown. The junction does not match germline at one end; this may be a read error. Germline assignment: CDR1 MDHEN and CDR2 SYDVKM. The CDR3 sequence is 14 residues long. This record comes from a study of identical twins. Regarding the study as a whole: Those out-of-frame alpha sequences shared by twins showed an excess of low generation probability. For monozygotic twins, models underestimated out-of-frame TCR alpha sharing. Zero-insertion analyses were open to partial confounding by invariant MAIT and iNKT cells. With abundant cord blood beta clonotypes, insertions were fewer; memory repertoires showed no such pattern.

TCRdb reprocessed the 5' RACE reads via MiXCR and lists one record per CDR3 protein. Among 1.5 million to 2 million distinct CDR3 sequences listed, more than 30% were seen once. The receptor was isolated from a newborn girl in good health. The chain has TRBV28 and TRBJ2-7, with a weak D call TRBD1 (6 bases). Sequencing was performed on cord blood. Here the CDR3 reads CASRPSGRGYERYF. The CDR3, as DNA: TGTGCCAGCAGACCTTCGGGCAGGGGATACGAGCGGTACTTC.